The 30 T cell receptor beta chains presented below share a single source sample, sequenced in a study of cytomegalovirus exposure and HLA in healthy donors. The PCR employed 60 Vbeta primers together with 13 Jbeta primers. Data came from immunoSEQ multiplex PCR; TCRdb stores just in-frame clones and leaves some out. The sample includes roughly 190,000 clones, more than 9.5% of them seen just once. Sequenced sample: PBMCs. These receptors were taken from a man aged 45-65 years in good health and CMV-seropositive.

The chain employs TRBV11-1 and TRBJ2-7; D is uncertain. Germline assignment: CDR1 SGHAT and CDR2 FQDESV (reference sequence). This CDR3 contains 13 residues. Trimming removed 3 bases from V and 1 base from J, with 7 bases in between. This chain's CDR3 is CASSLARSYEQYF. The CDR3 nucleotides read TGTGCCAGCAGCTTGGCCAGGTCCTACGAGCAGTACTTC. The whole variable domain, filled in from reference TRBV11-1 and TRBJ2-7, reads EAEVAQSPRYKITEKSQAVAFWCDPISGHATLYWYRQILGQGPELLVQFQDESVVDDSQLPKDRFSAERLKGVDSTLKIQPAELGDSAMYLCASSLARSYEQYFGPGTRLTVT.

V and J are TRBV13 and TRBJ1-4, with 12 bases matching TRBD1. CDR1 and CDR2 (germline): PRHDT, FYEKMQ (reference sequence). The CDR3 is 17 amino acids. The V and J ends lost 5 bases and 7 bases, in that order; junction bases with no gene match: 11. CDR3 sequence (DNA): TGTGCCAGCAGCCCCTCCCGGGACAGGGGGCCAAGTGAAAAACTGTTTTTT. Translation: CASSPSRDRGPSEKLFF. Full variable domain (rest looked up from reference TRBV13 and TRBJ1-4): AAGVIQSPRHLIKEKRETATLKCYPIPRHDTVYWYQQGPGQDPQFLISFYEKMQSDKGSIPDRFSAQQFSDYHSELNMSSLELGDSALYFCASSPSRDRGPSEKLFFGSGTQLSVL.

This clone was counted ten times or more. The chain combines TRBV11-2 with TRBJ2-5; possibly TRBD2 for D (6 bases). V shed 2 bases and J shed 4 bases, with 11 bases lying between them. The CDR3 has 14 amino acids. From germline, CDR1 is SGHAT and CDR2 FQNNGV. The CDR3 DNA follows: TGTGCCAGCAGCTTAATTTACGGGGGAGAGACCCAGTACTTC. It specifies CASSLIYGGETQYF.

This CDR3 is CASRLTGAHTGELFF. The CDR3 DNA reads TGTGCCAGCAGACTGACAGGGGCCCACACCGGGGAGCTGTTTTTT. This rearrangement joins TRBV6-6 to TRBJ2-2, with 8 bases fitting TRBD1. Unmatched junction bases numbered 6, after V lost 6 bases and J lost 3 bases. Germline V gene lookup returns CDR1 MNHNY and CDR2 SVGAGI (reference sequence). CDR3 length: 15 amino acids.

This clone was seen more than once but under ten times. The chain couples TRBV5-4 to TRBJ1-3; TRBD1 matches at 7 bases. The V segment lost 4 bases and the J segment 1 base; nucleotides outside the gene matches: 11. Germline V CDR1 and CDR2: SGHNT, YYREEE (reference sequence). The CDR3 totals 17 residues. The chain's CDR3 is CASSIDRAALSGNTIYF. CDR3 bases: TGTGCCAGCAGCATTGACAGGGCTGCCTTGTCTGGAAACACCATATATTTT.

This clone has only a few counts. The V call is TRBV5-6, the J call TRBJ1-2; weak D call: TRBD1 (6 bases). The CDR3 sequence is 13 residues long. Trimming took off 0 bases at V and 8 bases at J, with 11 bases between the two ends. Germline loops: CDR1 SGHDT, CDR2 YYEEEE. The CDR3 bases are TGTGCCAGCAGCTTGGCAGGGGCGGGCGGCTACACCTTC. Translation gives CASSLAGAGGYTF.

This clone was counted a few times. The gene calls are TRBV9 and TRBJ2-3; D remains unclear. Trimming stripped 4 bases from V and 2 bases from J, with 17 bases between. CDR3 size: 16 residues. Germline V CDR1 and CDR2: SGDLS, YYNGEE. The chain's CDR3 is CASSPFSQSYTDTQYF. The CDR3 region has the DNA TGTGCCAGCAGCCCCTTTAGTCAATCGTACACAGATACGCAGTATTTT.

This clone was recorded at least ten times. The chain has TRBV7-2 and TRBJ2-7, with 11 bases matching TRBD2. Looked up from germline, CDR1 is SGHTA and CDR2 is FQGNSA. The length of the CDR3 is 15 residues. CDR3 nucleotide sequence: TGTGCCAGCAGCCTAGCTAGCGGGGGGTACAACGAGCAGTACGTC. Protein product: CASSLASGGYNEQYV.

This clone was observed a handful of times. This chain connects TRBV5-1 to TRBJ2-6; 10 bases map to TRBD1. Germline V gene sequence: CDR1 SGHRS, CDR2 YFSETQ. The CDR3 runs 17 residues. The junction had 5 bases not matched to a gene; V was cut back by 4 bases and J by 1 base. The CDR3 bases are TGCGCCAGCAGCCAAGGACAGGGGGGTTCTGGGGCCAACGTCCTGACTTTC. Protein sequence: CASSQGQGGSGANVLTF.

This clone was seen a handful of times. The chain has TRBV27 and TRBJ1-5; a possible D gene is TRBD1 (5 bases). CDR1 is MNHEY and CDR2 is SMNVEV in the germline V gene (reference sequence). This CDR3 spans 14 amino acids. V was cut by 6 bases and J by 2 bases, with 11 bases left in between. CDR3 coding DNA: TGTGCCAGCAGCACAGGATTTCGCAATCAGCCCCAGCATTTT. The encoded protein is CASSTGFRNQPQHF.

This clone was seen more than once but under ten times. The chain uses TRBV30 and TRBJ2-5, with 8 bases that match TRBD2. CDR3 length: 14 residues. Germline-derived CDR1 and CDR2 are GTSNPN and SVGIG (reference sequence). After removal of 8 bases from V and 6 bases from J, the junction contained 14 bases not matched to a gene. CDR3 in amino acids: CAGTPAGGAKTQYF. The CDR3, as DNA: TGTGCCGGGACCCCTGCCGGGGGGGCGAAGACCCAGTACTTC. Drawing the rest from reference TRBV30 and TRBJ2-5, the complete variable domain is SQTIHQWPATLVQPVGSPLSLECTVEGTSNPNLYWYRQAAGRGLQLLFYSVGIGQISSEVPQNLSASRPQDRQFILSSKKLLLSDSGFYLCAGTPAGGAKTQYFGPGTRLLVL.

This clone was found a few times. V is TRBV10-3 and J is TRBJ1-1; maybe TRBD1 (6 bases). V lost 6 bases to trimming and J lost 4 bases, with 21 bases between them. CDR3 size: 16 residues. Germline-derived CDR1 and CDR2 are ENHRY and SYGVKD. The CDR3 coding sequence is TGTGCCATCAGCTCATTTCGGGGGGCGCGGGGCACTGAAGCTTTCTTT. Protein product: CAISSFRGARGTEAFF.

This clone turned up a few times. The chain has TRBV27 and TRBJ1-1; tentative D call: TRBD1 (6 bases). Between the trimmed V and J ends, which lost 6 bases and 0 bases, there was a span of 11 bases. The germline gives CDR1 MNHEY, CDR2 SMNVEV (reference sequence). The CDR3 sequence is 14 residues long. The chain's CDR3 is CASRPTGLNTEAFF. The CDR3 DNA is TGTGCCAGCAGGCCGACAGGTCTGAACACTGAAGCTTTCTTT.

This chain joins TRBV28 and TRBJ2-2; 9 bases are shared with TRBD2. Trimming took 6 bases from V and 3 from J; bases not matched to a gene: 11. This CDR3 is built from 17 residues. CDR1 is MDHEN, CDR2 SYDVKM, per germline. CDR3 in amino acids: CASRGNGGGAHTGELFF. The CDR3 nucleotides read TGTGCCAGCAGAGGTAACGGCGGGGGGGCACACACCGGGGAGCTGTTTTTT.

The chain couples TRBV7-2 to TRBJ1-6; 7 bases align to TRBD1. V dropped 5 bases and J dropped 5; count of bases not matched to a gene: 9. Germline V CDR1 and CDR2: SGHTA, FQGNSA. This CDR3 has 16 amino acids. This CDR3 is CASSTGQAPNNSPLHF. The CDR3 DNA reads TGTGCCAGCAGCACTGGACAGGCCCCTAATAATTCACCCCTCCACTTT.

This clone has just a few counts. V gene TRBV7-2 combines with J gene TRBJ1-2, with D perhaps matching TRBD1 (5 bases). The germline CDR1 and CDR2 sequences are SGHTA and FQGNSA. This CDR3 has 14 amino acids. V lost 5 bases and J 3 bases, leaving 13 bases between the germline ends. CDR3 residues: CASSQGTAYYGYTF. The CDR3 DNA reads TGTGCCAGCAGCCAAGGGACTGCCTACTATGGCTACACCTTC.

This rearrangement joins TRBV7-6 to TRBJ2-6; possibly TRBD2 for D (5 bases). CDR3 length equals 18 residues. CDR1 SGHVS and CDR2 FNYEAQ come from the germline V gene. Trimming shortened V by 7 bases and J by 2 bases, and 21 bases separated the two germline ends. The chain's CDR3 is CASTLGPGRRPGANVLTF. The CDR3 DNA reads TGTGCCAGCACCCTAGGTCCGGGCCGGAGGCCTGGGGCCAACGTCCTGACTTTC.

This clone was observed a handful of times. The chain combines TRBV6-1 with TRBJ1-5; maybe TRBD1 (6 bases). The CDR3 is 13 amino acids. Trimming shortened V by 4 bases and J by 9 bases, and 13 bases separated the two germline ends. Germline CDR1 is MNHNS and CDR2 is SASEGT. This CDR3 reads CASSGGPDGPQHF. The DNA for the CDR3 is TGTGCCAGCAGTGGGGGGCCCGACGGGCCCCAGCATTTT.

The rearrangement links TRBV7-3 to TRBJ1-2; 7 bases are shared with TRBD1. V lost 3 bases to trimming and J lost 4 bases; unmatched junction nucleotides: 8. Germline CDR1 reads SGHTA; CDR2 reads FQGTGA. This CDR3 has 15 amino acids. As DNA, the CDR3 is TGTGCCAGCAGCTTTAGACAGGGAATGGGCTATGGCTACACCTTC. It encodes CASSFRQGMGYGYTF.

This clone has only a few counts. DNA of the CDR3: TGTGCCTGGAGAGCGGACAGGGGAAATTCACCCCTCCACTTT. It codes for CAWRADRGNSPLHF. V gene TRBV30 combines with J gene TRBJ1-6; 9 nucleotides agree with TRBD1. Germline assignment: CDR1 GTSNPN and CDR2 SVGIG (reference sequence). The CDR3 runs 14 residues. The trim removed 3 bases at V and 7 bases at J, leaving 4 bases unmatched. The full variable domain, in which reference TRBV30 and TRBJ1-6 provide the parts outside the CDR3, is SQTIHQWPATLVQPVGSPLSLECTVEGTSNPNLYWYRQAAGRGLQLLFYSVGIGQISSEVPQNLSASRPQDRQFILSSKKLLLSDSGFYLCAWRADRGNSPLHFGNGTRLTVT.

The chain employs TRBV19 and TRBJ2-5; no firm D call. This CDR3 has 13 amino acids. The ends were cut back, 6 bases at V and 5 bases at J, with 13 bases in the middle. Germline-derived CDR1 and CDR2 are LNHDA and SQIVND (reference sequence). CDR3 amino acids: CASSLNRWETQYF. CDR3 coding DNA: TGTGCCAGTAGCCTCAATCGGTGGGAGACCCAGTACTTC.

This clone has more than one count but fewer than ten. CDR3 in amino acids: CASKLWAGQPQHF. The CDR3 bases are TGTGCCAGCAAGTTGTGGGCGGGTCAGCCCCAGCATTTT. The chain combines TRBV2 with TRBJ1-5; D uncertain. This CDR3 is 13 amino acids long. The V and J ends lost 7 bases and 6 bases respectively, with 13 bases between them. CDR1 SNHLY and CDR2 FYNNEI come from the germline V gene.

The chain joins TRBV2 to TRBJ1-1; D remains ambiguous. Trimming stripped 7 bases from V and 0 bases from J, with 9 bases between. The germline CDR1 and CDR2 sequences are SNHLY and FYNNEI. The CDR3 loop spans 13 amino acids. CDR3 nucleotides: TGTGCCAGCAAGATGAGCATGAACACTGAAGCTTTCTTT. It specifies CASKMSMNTEAFF.

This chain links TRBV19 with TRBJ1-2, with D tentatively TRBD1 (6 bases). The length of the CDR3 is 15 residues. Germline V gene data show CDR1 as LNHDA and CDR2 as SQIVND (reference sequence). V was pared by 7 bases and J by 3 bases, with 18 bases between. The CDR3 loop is CASTLAGQTHYGYTF. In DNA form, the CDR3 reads TGTGCCAGTACCCTTGCCGGACAGACTCACTATGGCTACACCTTC.

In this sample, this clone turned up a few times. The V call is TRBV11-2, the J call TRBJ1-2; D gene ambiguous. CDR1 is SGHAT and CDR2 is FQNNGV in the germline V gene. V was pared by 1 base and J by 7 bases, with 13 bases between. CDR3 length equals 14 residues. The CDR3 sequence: CASSLVGGLSGYTF. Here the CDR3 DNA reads TGTGCCAGCAGCTTAGTCGGAGGGCTTAGTGGCTACACCTTC.

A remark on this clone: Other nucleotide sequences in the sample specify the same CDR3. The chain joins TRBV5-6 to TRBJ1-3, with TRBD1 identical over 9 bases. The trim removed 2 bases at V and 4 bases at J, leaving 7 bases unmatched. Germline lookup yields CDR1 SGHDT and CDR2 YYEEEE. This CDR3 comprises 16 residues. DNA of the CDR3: TGTGCCAGCAGCTTCGAAGGGACAGGGCGAGGAAACACCATATATTTT. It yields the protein CASSFEGTGRGNTIYF.

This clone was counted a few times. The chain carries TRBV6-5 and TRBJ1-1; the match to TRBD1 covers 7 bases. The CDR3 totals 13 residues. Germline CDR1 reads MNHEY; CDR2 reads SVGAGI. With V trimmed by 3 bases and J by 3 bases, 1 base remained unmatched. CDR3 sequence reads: CASSYQGDTEAFF. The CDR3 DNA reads TGTGCCAGCAGTTATCAGGGGGACACTGAAGCTTTCTTT.

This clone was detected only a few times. Here the CDR3 reads CASSLIPPTGNQETQYF. The CDR3 DNA reads TGTGCCAGCAGCTTAATCCCCCCTACAGGGAACCAAGAGACCCAGTACTTC. The chain recombines TRBV7-6 with TRBJ2-5, with D possibly being TRBD1 (6 bases). CDR1 is SGHVS and CDR2 is FNYEAQ in the germline V gene. V was shortened by 2 bases and J by 0 bases, with 16 bases between the two germline ends. The CDR3 is made up of 17 amino acids.

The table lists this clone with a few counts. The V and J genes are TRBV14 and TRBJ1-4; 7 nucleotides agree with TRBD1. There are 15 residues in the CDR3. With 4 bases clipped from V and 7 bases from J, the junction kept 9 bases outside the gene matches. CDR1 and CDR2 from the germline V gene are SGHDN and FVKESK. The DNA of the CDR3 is TGTGCCAGCAGCCTCCAACAGGGGTTTTCTGAAAAACTGTTTTTT. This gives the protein CASSLQQGFSEKLFF.

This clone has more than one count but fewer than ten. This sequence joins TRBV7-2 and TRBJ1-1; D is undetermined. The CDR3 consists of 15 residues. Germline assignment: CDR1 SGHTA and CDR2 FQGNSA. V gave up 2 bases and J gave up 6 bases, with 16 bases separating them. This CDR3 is CASSLYGARQPEAFF. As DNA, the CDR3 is TGTGCCAGCAGCTTATACGGTGCAAGACAACCTGAAGCTTTCTTT.